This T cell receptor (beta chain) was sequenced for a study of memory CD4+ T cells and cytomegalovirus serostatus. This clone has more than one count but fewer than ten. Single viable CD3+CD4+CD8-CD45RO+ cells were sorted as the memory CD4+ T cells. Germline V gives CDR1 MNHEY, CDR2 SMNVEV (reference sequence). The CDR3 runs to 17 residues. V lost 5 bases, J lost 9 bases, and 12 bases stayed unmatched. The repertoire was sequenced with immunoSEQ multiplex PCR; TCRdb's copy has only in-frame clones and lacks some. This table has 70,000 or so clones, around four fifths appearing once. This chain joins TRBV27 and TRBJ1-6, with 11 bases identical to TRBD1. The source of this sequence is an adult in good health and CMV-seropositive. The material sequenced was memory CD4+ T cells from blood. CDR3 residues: CASSPILGQGVGSPLHF. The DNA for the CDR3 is TGTGCCAGCAGTCCGATCCTGGGACAGGGGGTTGGTTCACCCCTCCACTTT.